The 22 T cell receptor beta chains listed next were all sequenced from one sample in a study of glioma-infiltrating T cells. TCR alpha and beta CDR3 regions were amplified from RNA using iRepertoire nested multiplex PCR. TCRdb re-analysed the multiplex PCR reads in MiXCR, keeping a single row per CDR3 protein. Here the sample spans 400,000 or so distinct CDR3 sequences, around 45% being singletons. Material for sequencing was glioma tissue, nonneoplastic brain tissue, or PBMCs (not recorded which). These TCRs come from a human donor with low-grade glioma or glioblastoma, undergoing nonglioma brain surgery, or in good health (not recorded which).

The sample holds many counts of this clonotype. This chain joins TRBV27 and TRBJ2-3; no clear D. Germline CDR1 reads MNHEY; CDR2 reads SMNVEV (reference sequence). The CDR3 is 14 residues long. V gave up 4 bases and J gave up 1 base, with 9 bases separating them. Written as DNA, the CDR3 is TGTGCCAGCAGTTGGGCCCTGGGCACAGATACGCAGTATTTT. It specifies CASSWALGTDTQYF.

V and J are TRBV24-1 and TRBJ2-7; D remains ambiguous. V shed 2 bases and J shed 2 bases, with 18 bases lying between them. Germline values: CDR1 KGHDR, CDR2 SFDVKD. The CDR3 sequence is 17 residues long. The CDR3 region has the DNA TGTGCCACCAGTGATTCCCCGGGCCCAAGACTCACCTACGAGCAGTACTTC. Amino acids: CATSDSPGPRLTYEQYF.

In the case of this clonotype: The junction departs from the called germline gene at one end, perhaps through a read error. The chain combines TRBV7-2 with TRBJ1-1; the D gene is possibly TRBD1 (6 bases). The CDR3 length is 13 residues. CDR1 is SGHTA, CDR2 FQGNSA, per germline. CDR3: CASSAPGVTEALF. The DNA for the CDR3 is TGTGCCAGCAGCGCGCCAGGGGTTACTGAAGCTCTCTTT.

This sequence joins TRBV4-2 and TRBJ2-1, with D tentatively TRBD2 (6 bases). CDR1 and CDR2 from the germline V gene are LGHNA and YNFKEQ. This CDR3 comprises 15 residues. Between the trimmed V and J ends, which lost 5 bases and 0 bases, there was a span of 11 bases. The CDR3 spells CASSSTRGSYNEQFF. CDR3 coding DNA: TGTGCCAGCAGCTCGACTAGAGGCTCCTACAATGAGCAGTTCTTC.

With regard to this clonotype: A read error may explain this, as a much larger clone is one base away. The chain combines TRBV25-1 with TRBJ2-2; D may be TRBD1 (5 bases). The CDR3 is 17 amino acids. Germline CDR1 reads MGHDK; CDR2 reads SYGVNS. The CDR3 reads CASSPLGGRVGTVELFF. For the CDR3, the DNA is TGTGCCAGCAGTCCTCTAGGTGGCAGGGTCGGAACCGTGGAGCTGTTTTTT.

The chain recombines TRBV7-2 with TRBJ1-2; D uncertain. Trimming took off 5 bases at V and 6 bases at J, with 19 bases between the two ends. Germline V gives CDR1 SGHTA, CDR2 FQGNSA. The CDR3 totals 15 residues. As DNA, the CDR3 is TGTGCCAGCAGCCAAGATCTAGGCCGCGGGGATGGCTACACCTTC. Protein: CASSQDLGRGDGYTF.

This clonotype occurred a few times. The chain combines TRBV27 with TRBJ2-5, with 11 bases lining up with TRBD2. The junction had 10 bases not matched to a gene; V was cut back by 8 bases and J by 5 bases. The germline gives CDR1 MNHEY, CDR2 SMNVEV (reference sequence). The CDR3 runs 15 residues. This CDR3 reads CASGPIAGGPETQYF. CDR3 coding DNA: TGTGCCAGCGGGCCTATAGCGGGAGGGCCGGAGACCCAGTACTTC.

The chain has TRBV6-1 and TRBJ2-3; D is unclear. The CDR3 is 13 amino acids. Between the trimmed V and J ends, which lost 6 bases and 4 bases, there was a span of 11 bases. Germline CDR1 and CDR2: MNHNS and SASEGT. In DNA form, the CDR3 reads TGTGCCAGCAGGGTTGGGGTGGCAGATACGCAGTATTTT. Translating it yields CASRVGVADTQYF.

There are many counts of this clonotype. The chain links TRBV28 to TRBJ2-3; TRBD1 aligns across 10 bases. The germline V gene has CDR1 MDHEN and CDR2 SYDVKM. Unmatched junction bases numbered 6, after V lost 6 bases and J lost 3 bases. The CDR3 has 15 amino acids. CDR3: CASRTPGQGTDTQYF. In nucleotides, the CDR3 is TGTGCCAGCAGAACGCCGGGACAGGGGACAGATACGCAGTATTTT.

This clonotype has more than one count but fewer than ten. V and J are TRBV7-2 and TRBJ1-1, with D uncertain. Per the germline V gene, CDR1 is SGHTA and CDR2 is FQGNSA. Trimming removed 3 bases at V and 5 bases at J, with 19 bases between. The CDR3 spans 16 residues. The CDR3, as DNA: TGTGCCAGCAGCTTGGGTTGGTCGGGGTCGGCGACTGAAGCTTTCTTT. This encodes CASSLGWSGSATEAFF.

The chain has TRBV20-1 and TRBJ2-1; 7 nucleotides match TRBD2. This CDR3 has 16 residues. Per germline, CDR1 DFQATT and CDR2 SNEGSKA (reference sequence). V was clipped by 6 bases and J by 0 bases; unmatched bases: 11. The CDR3 reads CSARGWAGASYNEQFF. Here the CDR3 DNA reads TGCAGTGCGCGGGGATGGGCGGGAGCCTCCTACAATGAGCAGTTCTTC.

The V gene is TRBV9, the J gene TRBJ1-6; perhaps TRBD1 as D (6 bases). This CDR3 spans 15 amino acids. V was trimmed by 0 bases and J by 8 bases, leaving 12 bases between them. Germline V CDR1 and CDR2: SGDLS, YYNGEE. As DNA, the CDR3 is TGTGCCAGCAGCGTAGATAAGGACAGTGATTCACCCCTCCACTTT. It encodes CASSVDKDSDSPLHF.

Notes on this clonotype: A read error may be the cause here, since a much bigger clone is one base away. The chain uses TRBV27 and TRBJ2-7, with D maybe TRBD2 (7 bases). This CDR3 spans 14 amino acids. Deletions cut 3 bases from V and 5 bases from J, with 14 bases between. Germline V gives CDR1 MNHEY, CDR2 SMNVEV (reference sequence). CDR3 in amino acids: CASSFQGGENEQYF. The DNA for the CDR3 is TGTGCCAGCAGTTTCCAAGGGGGGGAAAACGAGCAGTACTTC.

The rearrangement uses TRBV20-1 and TRBJ1-2, with D possibly matching TRBD1 (6 bases). The V gene's germline CDR1 is DFQATT and CDR2 SNEGSKA (reference sequence). The CDR3 is made up of 14 amino acids. Trimming stripped 5 bases from V and 3 bases from J, with 16 bases between. CDR3 DNA: TGCAGTGCTTGGGATACAGGGAGGGACTATGGCTACACCTTC. Translation gives CSAWDTGRDYGYTF.

This clonotype was observed a single time. The CDR3 loop reads CASSLRLAGYEEQFF. The CDR3 DNA follows: TGTGCCAGCAGTTTAAGGCTAGCGGGATACGAGGAGCAGTTCTTC. The V gene is TRBV6-5, the J gene TRBJ2-1; 9 nucleotides match TRBD2. With 4 bases clipped from V and 10 bases from J, the junction kept 11 bases outside the gene matches. CDR3 length: 15 amino acids. Germline lookup yields CDR1 MNHEY and CDR2 SVGAGI.

Details on this clonotype: This may be a read error: a much more frequent sequence differs by one nucleotide. The V call is TRBV4-1, the J call TRBJ2-3; D is unresolved. There are 16 residues in the CDR3. The germline gives CDR1 MGHRA, CDR2 YSYEKL. V was cut by 5 bases and J by 3 bases, with 18 bases left in between. The CDR3 loop is CASSGSGRESTDTQYF. The CDR3 DNA reads TGCGCCAGCAGCGGCTCCGGAAGGGAATCGACAGATACGCAGTATTTT.

This clonotype showed up just a few times. The genes are TRBV4-1 and TRBJ2-7, with 15 nucleotides matching TRBD2. Looked up from germline, CDR1 is MGHRA and CDR2 is YSYEKL. This CDR3 is built from 16 residues. Germline trimming cut 5 bases from V and 0 bases from J; bases unmatched to any gene: 2. CDR3 DNA sequence: TGCGCCAGCAGCGGACTAGCGGGAGGGAGCTCCTACGAGCAGTACTTC. Its protein is CASSGLAGGSSYEQYF.

This clonotype was counted at least ten times. This chain connects TRBV4-2 to TRBJ1-6; tentatively, D is TRBD1 (6 bases). Germline loops: CDR1 LGHNA, CDR2 YNFKEQ. Trimming took off 2 bases at V and 10 bases at J, with 9 bases between the two ends. The CDR3 length is 13 residues. In DNA, the CDR3 is TGTGCCAGCAGCCAATCAGGACAGTCACCCCTCCACTTT. Its protein product is CASSQSGQSPLHF.

In the case of this clonotype: A much more abundant neighbour one base away suggests this may be a read error. This chain links TRBV27 with TRBJ2-7; 11 bases agree with TRBD2. This CDR3 is built from 15 residues. Germline V gene lookup returns CDR1 MNHEY and CDR2 SMNVEV (reference sequence). After removal of 4 bases from V and 4 bases from J, the junction contained 6 bases not matched to a gene. CDR3 bases: TGTGCCAGCAGTTCCCGACTAGCGGGATGGTACGAGCAGTACTTC. Translating it yields CASSSRLAGWYEQYF.

In the case of this clonotype: A read error may explain this, as a much larger clone is one base away. The CDR3 does not end in the conserved phenylalanine or tryptophan, so this is likely a read error. This chain connects TRBV6-2 or TRBV6-3 to TRBJ2-7; 11 bases map to TRBD2. The CDR3 loop spans 14 amino acids. With V trimmed by 6 bases and J by 4 bases, 5 bases remained unmatched. The germline gives CDR1 MNHEY, CDR2 SVGEGT. The CDR3 here is CASSVAGGVYEQYL. CDR3 DNA: TGTGCCAGCAGCGTAGCGGGAGGGGTATACGAGCAGTACTTA.

The rearrangement links TRBV5-4 to TRBJ2-2; no clear D. Germline V lookup: CDR1 SGHNT, CDR2 YYREEE (reference sequence). The ends were cut back, 4 bases at V and 5 bases at J, with 9 bases in the middle. The CDR3 length is 13 residues. CDR3 DNA: TGTGCCAGCAGCACCGGACGGACCGGGGAGCTGTTTTTT. It yields the protein CASSTGRTGELFF.

The chain employs TRBV27 and TRBJ2-3; TRBD2 matches 8 bases. The V and J ends lost 0 bases and 8 bases, in that order; junction bases with no gene match: 7. Per germline, CDR1 MNHEY and CDR2 SMNVEV (reference sequence). CDR3 size: 15 residues. CDR3: CASSLSPRAGGTQYF. In DNA form, the CDR3 reads TGTGCCAGCAGTTTATCGCCCCGGGCGGGGGGTACGCAGTATTTT.